This passage covers 11 T cell receptor beta chains from one sample sequenced in a study of spatial heterogeneity in lung cancer. TCRdb recomputed calls from the 5' RACE reads with MiXCR, one row per CDR3 protein. The sample lists roughly 54,000 distinct CDR3 sequences, approximately 7.6% seen once, with about an eighth in the top ten. Time point defined: sample taken at primary tumor resection. Frozen PBMC, nontumor lung or tumor provided whole RNA, which was sequenced unsorted. This specimen consisted of PBMCs, obtained at surgery. The origin of the receptors is a female donor with early-stage non-small cell lung cancer.

This clonotype was detected ten times or more. The CDR3 DNA sequence: TGTGCCAGCAGCCAACTGGACGGGACTAGCGATGAGCAGTTCTTC. Its translation is CASSQLDGTSDEQFF. The V call is TRBV5-6, the J call TRBJ2-1, with 10 nucleotides matching TRBD2. The CDR3 sequence is 15 residues long. CDR1 is SGHDT, CDR2 YYEEEE, per germline. Trimming cost V 4 bases and J 8 bases; bases outside gene matches: 9.

V and J are TRBV5-1 and TRBJ2-5; 13 bases are a match to TRBD2. V was clipped by 3 bases and J by 5 bases; unmatched bases: 10. From germline, CDR1 is SGHRS and CDR2 YFSETQ. CDR3 size: 17 residues. The CDR3 here is CASSYGLAGVAPETQYF. The CDR3 DNA follows: TGCGCCAGCAGCTACGGACTAGCGGGGGTCGCCCCGGAGACCCAGTACTTC.

CDR3 bases: TGTGCCAGCAGAGTGGGAGATACGCAGTATTTT. Protein: CASRVGDTQYF. V usage is TRBV12-3 or TRBV12-4 and J usage is TRBJ2-3; no firm D call. This CDR3 is built from 11 residues. Trimming cost V 6 bases and J 5 bases, with 6 bases left between them.

About this clonotype: Relative to the germline gene, one junction end is altered; a read error may explain this. The chain employs TRBV7-9 and TRBJ2-1; 12 nucleotides line up with TRBD2. The CDR3 loop spans 13 amino acids. Germline-derived CDR1 and CDR2 are SEHNR and FQNEAQ (reference sequence). The DNA for the CDR3 is TGTGCCAGCAGCTTACTAGCGGGGGGGGCCGTGGTCTTC. Translating it yields CASSLLAGGAVVF.

There are many counts of this clonotype. The chain is built from TRBV4-1 and TRBJ2-7, with 7 bases lining up with TRBD1. The V and J ends lost 6 bases and 6 bases, in that order; junction bases with no gene match: 11. CDR3 size: 14 residues. The germline V gene encodes CDR1 MGHRA and CDR2 YSYEKL. The CDR3 nucleotides read TGCGCCAGCAGGGGGGCGACAGGGATCAGCGAGCAGTACTTC. Amino acid sequence: CASRGATGISEQYF.

This clonotype was detected ten times or more. J is TRBJ1-2 and V is TRBV10-3; D is undetermined. Germline V gene lookup returns CDR1 ENHRY and CDR2 SYGVKD. CDR3 size: 14 residues. The V end was cut by 0 bases, the J end by 5 bases, with 10 bases between. The chain's CDR3 is CAISESGINYGYTF. The CDR3 region has the DNA TGTGCCATCAGTGAGTCAGGGATTAATTATGGCTACACCTTC.

This clonotype was detected ten times or more. The V gene is TRBV20-1, the J gene TRBJ1-5; no clear D. The V end was cut by 7 bases, the J end by 0 bases, with 10 bases between. The CDR3 spans 13 residues. Germline lookup yields CDR1 DFQATT and CDR2 SNEGSKA (reference sequence). The CDR3 DNA follows: TGCAGTGTTTCCCCGGGTAGCAATCAGCCCCAGCATTTT. This codes for CSVSPGSNQPQHF.

The chain uses TRBV5-1 and TRBJ1-2; D unclear. The germline V gene encodes CDR1 SGHRS and CDR2 YFSETQ. The CDR3 totals 14 residues. V gave up 4 bases and J gave up 1 base, with 11 bases separating them. In DNA, the CDR3 is TGCGCCAGCAGCGGAGACGGGGATAACTATGGCTACACCTTC. Protein sequence: CASSGDGDNYGYTF.

This clonotype has at least ten counts. The chain combines TRBV15 with TRBJ2-1, with D tentatively TRBD1 (6 bases). Per the germline V gene, CDR1 is LNHNV and CDR2 is YYDKDF (reference sequence). With 0 bases removed from V and 7 bases from J, the gap between germline ends came to 16 bases. The CDR3 length is 16 residues. The CDR3 nucleotides are TGTGCCACCAGCAGAGATTCTGTGGGGGCCGGGAATGAGCAGTTCTTC. It translates to CATSRDSVGAGNEQFF.

This clonotype was counted at least ten times. The CDR3 here is CSAGTSGRGTGELFF. The CDR3 bases are TGCAGCGCCGGGACTAGCGGTCGTGGCACCGGGGAGCTGTTTTTT. J is TRBJ2-2 and V is TRBV29-1; 11 bases are a match to TRBD2. The J segment lost 4 bases and the V segment lost 7 bases, leaving 8 bases of the junction unmatched. This CDR3 is 15 amino acids long. Germline lookup yields CDR1 SQVTM and CDR2 ANQGSEA.

This sequence joins TRBV10-2 and TRBJ2-4, with D perhaps matching TRBD2 (6 bases). The CDR3 length is 14 residues. Germline assignment: CDR1 WSHSY and CDR2 SAAADI. The V and J ends lost 2 bases and 3 bases respectively, with 8 bases between them. CDR3 region: CASSEVGGKNIQYF. CDR3 nucleotide sequence: TGCGCCAGCAGTGAGGTCGGGGGCAAAAACATTCAGTACTTC.